This paragraph covers one TCR beta chain sequence. What it binds is unknown. These data come from a study of cytomegalovirus exposure and HLA in healthy donors. General study results and limits: In a later analysis, the majority of CMV-associated beta chains seemingly showed HLA restriction. Among TCR beta chains, those listed as cytomegalovirus-associated numbered roughly 150. The authors excluded some V segments, including TRBV6-2 and TRBV6-3, as indistinguishable.

Amplification used 60 Vbeta primers and 13 Jbeta primers. The method was immunoSEQ multiplex PCR; TCRdb's version includes in-frame clones alone and lacks a portion of them. The profile covers about 120,000 clones, with roughly 70% appearing a single time and about 8.6% taken by the ten largest. This CDR3 is 14 amino acids long. Germline assignment: CDR1 MNHEY and CDR2 SMNVEV (reference sequence). V was clipped by 3 bases and J by 7 bases, with 14 bases between them. This chain joins TRBV27 and TRBJ2-3, with D perhaps matching TRBD1 (5 bases). The sequenced sample was PBMCs. This TCR derives from a man between 18 and 29 years old in good health and CMV-seropositive. The chain's CDR3 is CASSFSRGANTQYF. The DNA for the CDR3 is TGTGCCAGCAGTTTTTCTAGGGGCGCGAATACGCAGTATTTT.